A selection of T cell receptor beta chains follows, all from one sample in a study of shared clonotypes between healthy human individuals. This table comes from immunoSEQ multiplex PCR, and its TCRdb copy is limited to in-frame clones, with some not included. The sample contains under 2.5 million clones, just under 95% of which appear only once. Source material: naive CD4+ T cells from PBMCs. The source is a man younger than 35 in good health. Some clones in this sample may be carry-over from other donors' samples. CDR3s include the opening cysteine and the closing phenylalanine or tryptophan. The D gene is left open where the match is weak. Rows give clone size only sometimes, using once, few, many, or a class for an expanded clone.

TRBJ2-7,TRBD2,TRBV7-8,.,CASSSMTSGEQYF,TGTGCCAGCAGCTCCATGACTAGCGGCGAGCAGTACTTC
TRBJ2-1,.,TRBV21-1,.,CASSKGPSGRSNEQFF,TGTGCCAGCAGCAAAGGGCCTAGCGGGAGGAGCAATGAGCAGTTCTTC
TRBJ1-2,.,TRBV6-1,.,CASSENGWVDNYGYTF,TGTGCCAGCAGTGAAAACGGTTGGGTGGATAACTATGGCTACACCTTC
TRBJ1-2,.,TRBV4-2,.,CASSQGWADYGYTF,TGTGCCAGCAGCCAAGGGTGGGCAGACTATGGCTACACCTTC
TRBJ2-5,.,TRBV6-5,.,CASRGTLTYQETQYF,TGTGCCAGCAGGGGGACACTCACGTACCAAGAGACCCAGTACTTC
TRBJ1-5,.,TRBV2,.,CASSGRGRDQPQHF,TGTGCCAGCAGTGGGAGGGGAAGGGATCAGCCCCAGCATTTT
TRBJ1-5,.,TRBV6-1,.,CASIFGGNQPQHF,TGTGCCAGCATTTTCGGAGGCAATCAGCCCCAGCATTTT
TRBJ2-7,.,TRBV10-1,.,CASSGPGTYEQYF,TGCGCCAGCAGTGGCCCGGGGACCTACGAGCAGTACTTC
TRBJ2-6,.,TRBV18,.,CASTDRGATGANVLTF,TGTGCCAGCACAGACCGAGGGGCGACTGGGGCCAACGTCCTGACTTTC
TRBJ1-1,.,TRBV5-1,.,CASTRRGDGLNTEAFF,TGCGCCAGCACCAGGCGGGGGGACGGATTAAACACTGAAGCTTTCTTT
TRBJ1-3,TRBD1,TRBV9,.,CASSARQGSGNTIYF,TGTGCCAGCAGCGCGAGACAGGGGAGCGGAAACACCATATATTTT
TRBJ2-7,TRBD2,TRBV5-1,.,CASRFGTNYEQYF,TGCGCCAGCAGGTTCGGGACTAACTACGAGCAGTACTTC
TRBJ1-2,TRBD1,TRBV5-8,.,CASSSAGGNYGYTF,TGTGCCAGCAGCTCGGCAGGGGGGAACTATGGCTACACCTTC
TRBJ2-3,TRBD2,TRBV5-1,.,CASSFSSGRMDTQYF,TGCGCCAGCAGCTTTAGTAGCGGGAGGATGGATACGCAGTATTTT
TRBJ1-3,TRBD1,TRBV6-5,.,CASTRQGLSGNTIYF,TGTGCCAGCACCCGACAGGGACTCTCTGGAAACACCATATATTTT
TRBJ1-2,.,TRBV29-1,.,CSVSDIYGYTF,TGCAGCGTTTCGGATATCTATGGCTACACCTTC
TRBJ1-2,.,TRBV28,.,CASTTGRNRGYTF,TGTGCCAGCACCACGGGGCGAAACCGTGGCTACACCTTC
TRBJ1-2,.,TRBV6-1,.,CASSEGPDYGYTF,TGTGCCAGCAGTGAAGGGCCGGATTATGGCTACACCTTC
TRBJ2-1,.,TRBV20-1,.,CSASSKGEQFF,TGCAGTGCTAGTAGTAAGGGTGAGCAGTTCTTC
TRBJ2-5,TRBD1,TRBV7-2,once,CASSNPGQEETQYF,TGTGCCAGCAGCAATCCGGGACAGGAAGAGACCCAGTACTTC
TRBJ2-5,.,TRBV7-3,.,CASSFSREETQYF,TGTGCCAGCAGCTTTAGTCGGGAAGAGACCCAGTACTTC
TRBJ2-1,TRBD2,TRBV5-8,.,CASSLAVGLVLNEQFF,TGTGCCAGCAGCTTGGCCGTGGGACTAGTTCTTAATGAGCAGTTCTTC
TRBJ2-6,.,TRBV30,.,CAYLVKGANVLTF,TGTGCATACCTGGTTAAAGGGGCCAACGTCCTGACTTTC
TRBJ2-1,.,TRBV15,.,CAVNSAVDYNEQFF,TGTGCCGTCAATAGTGCCGTTGACTACAATGAGCAGTTCTTC
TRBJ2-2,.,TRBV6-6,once,CASRTQGLRATGELFF,TGTGCCAGCAGAACCCAAGGACTACGGGCCACCGGGGAGCTGTTTTTT
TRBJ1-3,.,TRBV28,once,CASSLRGASGNTIYF,TGTGCCAGCAGTTTGCGGGGGGCATCTGGAAACACCATATATTTT
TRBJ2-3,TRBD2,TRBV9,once,CASSVATLGGLATDTQYF,TGTGCCAGCAGCGTAGCTACTTTAGGGGGACTAGCCACAGATACGCAGTATTTT
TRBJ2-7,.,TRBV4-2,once,CASSQALGLSYEQYF,TGTGCCAGCAGCCAGGCCCTGGGTCTTTCCTACGAGCAGTACTTC
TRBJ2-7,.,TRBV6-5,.,CASSYSRDVSYEQYF,TGTGCCAGCAGTTACAGCAGGGATGTTTCCTACGAGCAGTACTTC
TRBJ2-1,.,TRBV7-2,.,CASSSSTGINEQFF,TGTGCCAGCAGCTCATCGACCGGCATCAATGAGCAGTTCTTC
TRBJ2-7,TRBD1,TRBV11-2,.,CASSRTGYEQYF,TGTGCCAGCAGCCGGACAGGCTACGAGCAGTACTTC
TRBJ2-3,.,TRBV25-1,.,CASSAGRGGDTQYF,TGTGCCAGCAGTGCTGGGAGAGGTGGAGATACGCAGTATTTT
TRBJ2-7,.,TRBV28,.,CASRNSYEQYF,TGTGCCAGCAGGAACTCCTACGAGCAGTACTTC
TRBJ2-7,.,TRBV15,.,CATSRDLDGEQYF,TGTGCCACCAGCAGAGATCTGGATGGCGAGCAGTACTTC
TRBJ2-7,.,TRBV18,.,CASSANQGYEQYF,TGTGCCAGCTCGGCCAATCAGGGATACGAGCAGTACTTC
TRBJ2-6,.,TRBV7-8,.,CASSLGLVSGANVLTF,TGTGCCAGCAGCTTAGGTCTAGTGTCTGGGGCCAACGTCCTGACTTTC
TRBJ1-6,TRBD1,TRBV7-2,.,CASRGDSSSYNSPLHF,TGTGCCAGCAGGGGGGACAGTAGCTCCTATAATTCACCCCTCCACTTT
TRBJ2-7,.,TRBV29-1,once,CSVAGVSVGYEQYF,TGCAGCGTTGCTGGTGTGTCAGTGGGCTACGAGCAGTACTTC
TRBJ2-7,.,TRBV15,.,CATSRGVKGFHFEQYF,TGTGCCACCAGCAGGGGGGTCAAGGGGTTCCACTTCGAGCAGTACTTC
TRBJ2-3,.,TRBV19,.,CASSITPLGADTQYF,TGTGCCAGTAGTATTACCCCCTTAGGGGCAGATACGCAGTATTTT
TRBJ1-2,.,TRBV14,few,CASSQTRQGGYTF,TGTGCCAGCAGCCAAACACGCCAGGGAGGCTACACCTTC
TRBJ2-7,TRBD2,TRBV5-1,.,CASSLDGTNSYEQYF,TGCGCCAGCAGCTTGGACGGGACTAACTCCTACGAGCAGTACTTC
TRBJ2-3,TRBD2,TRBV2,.,CASRPGLAGVADTQYF,TGTGCCAGCAGACCCGGACTAGCGGGAGTGGCAGATACGCAGTATTTT
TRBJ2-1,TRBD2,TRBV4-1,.,CASSQVLLTSGDYNEQFF,TGCGCCAGCAGCCAAGTATTACTGACTAGCGGGGATTACAATGAGCAGTTCTTC
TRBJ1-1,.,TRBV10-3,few,CTSRGDMNTEAFF,TGCACCTCACGAGGAGACATGAACACTGAAGCTTTCTTT
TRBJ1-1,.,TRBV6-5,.,CASIRRGSLGSEAFF,TGTGCCAGCATAAGGCGAGGTAGCTTGGGATCTGAAGCTTTCTTT
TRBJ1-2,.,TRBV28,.,CASSLGGASGLYGYTF,TGTGCCAGCAGTTTAGGGGGGGCCTCGGGCCTTTATGGCTACACCTTC
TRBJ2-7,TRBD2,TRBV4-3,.,CASSQDAGGSYEQYF,TGCGCCAGCAGCCAAGATGCGGGAGGCTCCTACGAGCAGTACTTC
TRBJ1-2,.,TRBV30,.,CAWNLGTIYGYTF,TGTGCCTGGAACTTAGGTACGATCTATGGCTACACCTTC
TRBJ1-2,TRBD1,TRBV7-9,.,CASSLRQGAGGYTF,TGTGCCAGCAGCTTGAGACAGGGGGCCGGTGGCTACACCTTC
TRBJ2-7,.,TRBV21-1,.,CASSKAPRVLNSDEQYF,TGTGCCAGCAGCAAAGCGCCCCGGGTCCTTAACTCGGACGAGCAGTACTTC
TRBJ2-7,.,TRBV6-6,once,CASSDSRVSYEQYF,TGTGCCAGCAGTGACTCCCGGGTTTCCTACGAGCAGTACTTC
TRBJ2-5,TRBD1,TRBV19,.,CASKDRGWETQYF,TGTGCCAGTAAGGACAGGGGGTGGGAGACCCAGTACTTC